A selection of T cell receptor beta chains follows, all from one sample in a study of blood T cell repertoires in COVID-19. Data came from immunoSEQ multiplex PCR; TCRdb stores just in-frame clones and leaves some out. The data contain fewer than 200,000 clones, 80% of them singletons. Sequenced sample: peripheral blood. The receptors originated from a man in his 60s with acute or convalescent COVID-19. The conserved cysteine and the conserved F or W are not part of the CDR3 here. A D gene is named only where the DNA matches it firmly.

d_call j_call v_call cdr3_aa
TRBD1 TRBJ1-2 TRBV6-6 ASSYVGQGEYGYT
TRBD2 TRBJ2-7 TRBV4-2 ASNQDALAGGSYEQY
TRBD1 TRBJ2-7 TRBV10-1 ASSETGLYEQY
TRBD1 TRBJ2-1 TRBV24-1 ATGQGNYNEQF
- TRBJ1-5 TRBV23-1 ASSHHRKYSNQPQH
- TRBJ2-1 TRBV5-1 ASSSLESYNEQF
- TRBJ1-2 TRBV6-6 ASSPTDSYGYT
- TRBJ1-1 TRBV7-9 ASSPIPSQGHTEAF
TRBD1 TRBJ1-2 TRBV7-8 ASSQFLGTGNYGYT
- TRBJ1-5 TRBV19 ASSIGWVVSGLRHRNQPQH
TRBD2 TRBJ2-5 TRBV5-1 ASSPWTSGETQY
- TRBJ2-1 TRBV2 ASSEEVANEQF
TRBD2 TRBJ2-3 TRBV29-1 SVALAGGLTDTQY
TRBD1 TRBJ2-6 TRBV6-4 ASSSRQGSGANVLT
- TRBJ2-5 TRBV9 ASGRSGGAETQY
TRBD2 TRBJ2-3 TRBV7-9 ASSFRLADYTDTQY
TRBD1 TRBJ1-4 TRBV19 ASFSGQGGIDEKLF
TRBD1 TRBJ1-4 TRBV3-1/TRBV3-2 ASSTLTGGGEKLF
TRBD1 TRBJ2-3 TRBV6-6 ASSPGTGAYVDTQY
TRBD2 TRBJ2-1 TRBV11-2 ASSSPGTRAYNEQF
TRBD1 TRBJ1-6 TRBV9 ASSATGVYGSPLH
TRBD2 TRBJ2-3 TRBV6-5 ASSYPSGRVTDTQY
- TRBJ1-4 TRBV28 ASSTPLRHEGSTNEKLF
- TRBJ1-6 TRBV7-2 ASSLSAGLGSPLH
TRBD2 TRBJ2-1 TRBV24-1 ATSDFVAGSNEQF
- TRBJ2-7 TRBV7-2 ASSFNRAGEQY
- TRBJ2-1 TRBV2 ASTPINEQF
TRBD2 TRBJ2-5 TRBV11-3 ASSLNGGARETQY
- TRBJ1-2 TRBV3-1/TRBV3-2 ASSPPRGGTMAGYT
TRBD2 TRBJ2-3 TRBV7-2 ASRNRLAGNTDTQY
- TRBJ1-2 TRBV2 ASRRLRGGYT
- TRBJ1-2 TRBV5-4 ASSLGGGDYGYT
TRBD2 TRBJ2-1 TRBV10-2 ASSEYRLAGPYNEQF
- TRBJ2-7 TRBV5-6 ASSALEYEQY
TRBD1 TRBJ1-2 TRBV18 ASSPRATSGTGDRYT
- TRBJ1-3 TRBV13 ASSLGRGAQGNTIY
TRBD1 TRBJ2-1 TRBV10-3 AISELGQAPWNEQF
TRBD1 TRBJ1-2 TRBV6-2/TRBV6-3 ASSDRGGYGYT
- TRBJ2-1 TRBV11-3 ASSPSLLGRNNEQF
- TRBJ2-3 TRBV29-1 SVANPSTDTQY
- TRBJ2-1 TRBV6-4 ASSEGDSYSSYNEQF
- TRBJ1-5 TRBV10-2 ASSIDRYQPQH
- TRBJ1-6 TRBV6-2/TRBV6-3 ASSDQGHNSPLH
- TRBJ1-1 TRBV6-5 ASAQTMNTEAF
- TRBJ2-7 TRBV11-2 ASSLSPGSSYEQY
TRBD2 TRBJ2-1 TRBV6-5 ASVGLAGPEQF
- TRBJ2-2 TRBV15 ATSRESRNTGELF
TRBD1 TRBJ1-4 TRBV2 ATRLGQGAPTNEKLF